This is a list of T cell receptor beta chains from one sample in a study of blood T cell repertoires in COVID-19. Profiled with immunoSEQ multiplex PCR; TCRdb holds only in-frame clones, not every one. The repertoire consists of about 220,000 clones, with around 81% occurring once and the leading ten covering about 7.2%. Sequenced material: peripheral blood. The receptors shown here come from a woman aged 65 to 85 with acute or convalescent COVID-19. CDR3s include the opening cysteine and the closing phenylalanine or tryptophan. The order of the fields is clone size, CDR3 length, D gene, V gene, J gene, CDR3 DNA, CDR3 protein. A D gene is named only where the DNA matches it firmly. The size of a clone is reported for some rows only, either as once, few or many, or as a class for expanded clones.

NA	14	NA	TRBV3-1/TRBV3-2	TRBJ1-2	TGTGCCAGCAGCCTCCTCAGATCTAACTATGGCTACACCTTC	CASSLLRSNYGYTF
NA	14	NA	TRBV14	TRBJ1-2	TGTGCCAGCAGCCCGTATACAGGGAACTATGGCTACACCTTC	CASSPYTGNYGYTF
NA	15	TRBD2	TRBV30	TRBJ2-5	TGTGCCTGGAGGAGACTAGCGGGGGGGCGGGAGACCCAGTACTTC	CAWRRLAGGRETQYF
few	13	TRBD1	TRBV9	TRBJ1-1	TGTGCCAGCAGCCCTGGACAGGGGGGTGAAGCTTTCTTT	CASSPGQGGEAFF
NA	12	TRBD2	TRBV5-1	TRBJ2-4	TGCGCCAGCAGCGCCGGGGGGGACATTCAGTACTTC	CASSAGGDIQYF
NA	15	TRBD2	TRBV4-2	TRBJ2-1	TGTGCCAGCAGCCAGGAAAAAACGGGGGGGCGGGAGCAGTTCTTC	CASSQEKTGGREQFF
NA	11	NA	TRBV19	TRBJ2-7	TGTGCCAGTAGTGAGGGCGACGAGCAGTACTTC	CASSEGDEQYF
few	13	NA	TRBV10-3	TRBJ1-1	TGTGCCATCTTTAAACAGGGAAGCACTGAAGCTTTCTTT	CAIFKQGSTEAFF
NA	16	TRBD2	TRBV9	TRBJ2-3	TGTGCCAGCAGCGCCACCTTAGCGGGGGTTTCAGATACGCAGTATTTT	CASSATLAGVSDTQYF
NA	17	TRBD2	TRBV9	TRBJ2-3	TGTGCCAGCAGCGTTCACGCGGGGGGTGTAGGCACAGATACGCAGTATTTT	CASSVHAGGVGTDTQYF
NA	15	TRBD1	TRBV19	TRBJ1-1	TGTGCCAGTAGTTGGGACAGATCACAGAACACTGAAGCTTTCTTT	CASSWDRSQNTEAFF
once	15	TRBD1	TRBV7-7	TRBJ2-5	TGTGCCAGCACAGGGACAGGGGGCTACGTTGAGACCCAGTACTTC	CASTGTGGYVETQYF
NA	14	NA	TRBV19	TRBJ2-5	TGTGCCAGTAGTCCCTCAGGATCCCAAGAGACCCAGTACTTC	CASSPSGSQETQYF
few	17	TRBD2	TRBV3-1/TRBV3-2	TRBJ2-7	TGTGCCAGCAGCCAAGATCCCCGTAGCGGGGGATCGATACGGAGCGAATTC	CASSQDPRSGGSIRSEF
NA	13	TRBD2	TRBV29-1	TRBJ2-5	TGCAGCGTGGGGGGGGTCGGTTCAGAGACCCAGTACTTC	CSVGGVGSETQYF
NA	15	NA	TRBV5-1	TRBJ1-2	TGCGCCAGCAGCTTCTTTACAGGGCGGGACTATGGCTACACCTTC	CASSFFTGRDYGYTF
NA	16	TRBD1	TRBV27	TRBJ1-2	TGTGCCAGCAGTACCGTCCCCTGGACAGGGACGGATGGCTACACCTTC	CASSTVPWTGTDGYTF
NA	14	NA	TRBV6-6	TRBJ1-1	TGTGCCAGCAAAGGAGCCGGGGGGTTCGATGAAGCTTTCTTT	CASKGAGGFDEAFF
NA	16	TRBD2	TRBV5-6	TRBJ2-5	TGTGCCAGCAGCTTGACCCAGCGGGGGGCTCAAGAGACCCAGTACTTC	CASSLTQRGAQETQYF
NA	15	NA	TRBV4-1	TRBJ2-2	TGCGCCAGCAGCCAAGGAACAGGATTCATCGGGGAGCTGTTTTTT	CASSQGTGFIGELFF
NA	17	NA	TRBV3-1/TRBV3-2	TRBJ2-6	TGTGCCAGCAGCTTAGACAGTCAACCCTCTGGGGCCAACGTCCTGACTTTC	CASSLDSQPSGANVLTF
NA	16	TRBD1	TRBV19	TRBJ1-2	TGTGCCAGTAGTATCGTCCGGGGGACAGGGGGAGATGGCTACACCTTC	CASSIVRGTGGDGYTF
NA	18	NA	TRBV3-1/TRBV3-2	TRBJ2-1	TGTGCCAGCAGCCAACGCCGCGGAAAGGAGGCCTCTAGGGATGAGCAGTTCTTC	CASSQRRGKEASRDEQFF
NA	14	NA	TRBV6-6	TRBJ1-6	TGTGCCAGCAGTGCCCGCGGGGTCAGCTCACCCCTCCACTTT	CASSARGVSSPLHF
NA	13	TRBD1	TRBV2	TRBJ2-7	TGTGCCACCAGGCGACAGGGGCCCTACGAGCAGTACTTC	CATRRQGPYEQYF
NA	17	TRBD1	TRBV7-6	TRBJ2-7	TGTGCCAGCAGCTTAACAGCCTGGACAGGGGACACCTACGAGCAGTACTTC	CASSLTAWTGDTYEQYF
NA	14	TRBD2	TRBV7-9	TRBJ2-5	TGTGCCAGCAAGGATAGCGGGGGGCAAGAGACCCAGTACTTC	CASKDSGGQETQYF
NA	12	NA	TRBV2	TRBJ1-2	TGTGCCAGCCTCCGGGCCGGGAATGGCTACACCTTC	CASLRAGNGYTF
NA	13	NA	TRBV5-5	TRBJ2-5	TGTGCCAGCAGCTTACAGGGACAAGAGACCCAGTACTTC	CASSLQGQETQYF
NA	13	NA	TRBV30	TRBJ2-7	TGTGCCTGGAGTTACGGGAGAACCTACGAGCAGTACTTC	CAWSYGRTYEQYF
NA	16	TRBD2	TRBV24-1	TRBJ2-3	TGTGCCACCAGTGATGTAGCGGGGGCCTCAGCGGATACGCAGTATTTT	CATSDVAGASADTQYF
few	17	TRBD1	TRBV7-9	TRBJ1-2	TGTGCCAGCAGCTTAGCGCCCGGAGGGACAGGGGGAAATGGCTACACCTTC	CASSLAPGGTGGNGYTF
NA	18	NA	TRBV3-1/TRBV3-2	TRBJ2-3	TGTGCCAGCAGCCAAGAGATAGGGAGTTCCGTCCGCACAGATACGCAGTATTTT	CASSQEIGSSVRTDTQYF
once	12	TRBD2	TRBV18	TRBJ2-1	TGTGCCAGCTCCCGGGGGGAAGACGAGCAGTTCTTC	CASSRGEDEQFF
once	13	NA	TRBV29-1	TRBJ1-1	TGCAGCGTTGGAAAGGGGATGAACACTGAAGCTTTCTTT	CSVGKGMNTEAFF
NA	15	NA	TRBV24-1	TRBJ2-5	TGTGCCACCAGTGATCGCGAGCCCAGGTTCGAGACCCAGTACTTC	CATSDREPRFETQYF
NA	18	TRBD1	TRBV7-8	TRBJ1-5	TGTGCCAGCAGCTTAGCCGCCGGGACAGGGTACTGGAGTCAGCCCCAGCATTTT	CASSLAAGTGYWSQPQHF
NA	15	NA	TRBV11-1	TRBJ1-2	TGTGCCAGCAGCCCCCTGGGACATTTGAACTATGGCTACACCTTC	CASSPLGHLNYGYTF
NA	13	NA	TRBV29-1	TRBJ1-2	TGCAGCGTTGGTATCAGGGAAAGGTATGGCTACACCTTC	CSVGIRERYGYTF
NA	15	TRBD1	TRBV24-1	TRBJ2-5	TGTGCCACCAGTGACCCGACAGGGGGCTCGGAGACCCAGTACTTC	CATSDPTGGSETQYF